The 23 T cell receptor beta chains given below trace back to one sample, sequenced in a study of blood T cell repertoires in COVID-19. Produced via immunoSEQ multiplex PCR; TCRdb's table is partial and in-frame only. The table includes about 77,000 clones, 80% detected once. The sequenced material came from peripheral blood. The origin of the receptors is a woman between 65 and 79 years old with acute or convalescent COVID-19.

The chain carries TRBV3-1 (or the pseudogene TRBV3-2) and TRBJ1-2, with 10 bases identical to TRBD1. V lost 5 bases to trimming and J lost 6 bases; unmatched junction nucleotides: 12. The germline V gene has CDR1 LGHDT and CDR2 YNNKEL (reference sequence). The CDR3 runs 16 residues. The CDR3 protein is CASSAHVDRGYDGYTF. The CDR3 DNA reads TGTGCCAGCAGCGCTCATGTGGACAGGGGGTATGATGGCTACACCTTC.

The CDR3 region is CASSPRTGSGKNTEAFF. CDR3 DNA sequence: TGTGCCAGTAGTCCGAGGACAGGCTCGGGTAAGAACACTGAAGCTTTCTTT. The chain links TRBV19 to TRBJ1-1; 7 bases line up with TRBD1. V shed 5 bases and J 1 base; nucleotides not matched to a gene: 13. Germline V gene lookup returns CDR1 LNHDA and CDR2 SQIVND (reference sequence). The CDR3 runs 17 residues.

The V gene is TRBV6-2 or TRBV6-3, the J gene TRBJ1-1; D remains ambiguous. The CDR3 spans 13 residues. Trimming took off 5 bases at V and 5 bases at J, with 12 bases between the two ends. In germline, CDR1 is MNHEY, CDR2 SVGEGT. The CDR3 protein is CASSTRDITEAFF. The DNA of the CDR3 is TGTGCCAGCAGTACCAGAGACATAACTGAAGCTTTCTTT.

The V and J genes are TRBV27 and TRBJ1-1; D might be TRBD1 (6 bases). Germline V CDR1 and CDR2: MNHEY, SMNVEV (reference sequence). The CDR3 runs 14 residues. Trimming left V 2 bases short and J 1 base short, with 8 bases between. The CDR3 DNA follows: TGTGCCAGCAGTTTACGGGACAAGAACACTGAAGCTTTCTTT. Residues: CASSLRDKNTEAFF.

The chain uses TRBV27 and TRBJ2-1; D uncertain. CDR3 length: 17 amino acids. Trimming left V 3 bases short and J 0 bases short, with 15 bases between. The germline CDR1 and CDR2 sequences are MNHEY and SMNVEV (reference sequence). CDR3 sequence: CASSLGDLESSYNEQFF. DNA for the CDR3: TGTGCCAGCAGTTTGGGCGATTTAGAGAGCTCCTACAATGAGCAGTTCTTC.

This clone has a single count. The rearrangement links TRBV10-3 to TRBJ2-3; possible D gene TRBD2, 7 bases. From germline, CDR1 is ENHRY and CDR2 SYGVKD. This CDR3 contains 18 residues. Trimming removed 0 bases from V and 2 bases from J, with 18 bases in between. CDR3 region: CAISESTPGRGPTDTQYF. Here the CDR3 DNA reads TGTGCCATCAGTGAGTCGACTCCGGGGCGGGGGCCCACAGATACGCAGTATTTT.

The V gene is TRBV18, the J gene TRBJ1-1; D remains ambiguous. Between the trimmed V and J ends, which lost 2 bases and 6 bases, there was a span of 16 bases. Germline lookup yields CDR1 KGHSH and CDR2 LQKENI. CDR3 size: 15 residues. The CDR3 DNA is TGTGCCAGCTCACCAGAGTCACGTATTATCGCTGAAGCTTTCTTT. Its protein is CASSPESRIIAEAFF.

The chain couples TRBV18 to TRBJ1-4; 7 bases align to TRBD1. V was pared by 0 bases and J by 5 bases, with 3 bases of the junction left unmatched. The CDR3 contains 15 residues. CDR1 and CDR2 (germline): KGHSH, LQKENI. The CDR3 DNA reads TGTGCCAGCTCACCACCGGGACAGTTGAATGAAAAACTGTTTTTT. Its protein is CASSPPGQLNEKLFF. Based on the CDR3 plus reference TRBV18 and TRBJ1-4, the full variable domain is NAGVMQNPRHLVRRRGQEARLRCSPMKGHSHVYWYRQLPEEGLKFMVYLQKENIIDESGMPKERFSAEFPKEGPSILRIQQVVRGDSAAYFCASSPPGQLNEKLFFGSGTQLSVL.

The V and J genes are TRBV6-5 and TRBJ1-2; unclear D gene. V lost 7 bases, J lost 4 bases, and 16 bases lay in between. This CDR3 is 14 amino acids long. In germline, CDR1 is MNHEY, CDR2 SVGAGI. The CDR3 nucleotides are TGTGCCAGCAAACCTCCGGAGGGAATCTATGGCTACACCTTC. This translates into CASKPPEGIYGYTF.

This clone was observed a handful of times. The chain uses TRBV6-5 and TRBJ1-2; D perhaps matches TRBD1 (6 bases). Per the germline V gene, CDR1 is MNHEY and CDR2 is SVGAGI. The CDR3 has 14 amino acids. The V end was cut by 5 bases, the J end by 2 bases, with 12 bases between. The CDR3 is CASSRDKTNYGYTF. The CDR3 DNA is TGTGCCAGCAGTCGGGACAAGACCAACTATGGCTACACCTTC.

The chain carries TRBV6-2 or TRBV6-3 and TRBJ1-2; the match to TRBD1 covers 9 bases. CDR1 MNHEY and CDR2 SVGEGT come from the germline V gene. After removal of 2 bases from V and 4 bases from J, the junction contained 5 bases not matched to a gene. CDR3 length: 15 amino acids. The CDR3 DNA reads TGTGCCAGCAGTTACCCGGGACAGGGAAGCTATGGCTACACCTTC. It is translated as CASSYPGQGSYGYTF.

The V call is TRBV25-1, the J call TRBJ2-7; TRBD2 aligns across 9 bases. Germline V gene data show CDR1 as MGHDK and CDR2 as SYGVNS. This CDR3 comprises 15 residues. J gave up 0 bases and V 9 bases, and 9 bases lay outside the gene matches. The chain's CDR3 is CASSSGGTSSYEQYF. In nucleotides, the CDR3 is TGTGCCAGTAGTAGCGGGGGAACGAGCTCCTACGAGCAGTACTTC.

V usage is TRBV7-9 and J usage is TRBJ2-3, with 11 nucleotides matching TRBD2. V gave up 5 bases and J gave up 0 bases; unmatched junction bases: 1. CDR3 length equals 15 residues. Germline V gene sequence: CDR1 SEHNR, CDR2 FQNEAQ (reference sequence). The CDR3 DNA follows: TGTGCCAGCAGCCGACTAGCGGGGAGCACAGATACGCAGTATTTT. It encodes CASSRLAGSTDTQYF.

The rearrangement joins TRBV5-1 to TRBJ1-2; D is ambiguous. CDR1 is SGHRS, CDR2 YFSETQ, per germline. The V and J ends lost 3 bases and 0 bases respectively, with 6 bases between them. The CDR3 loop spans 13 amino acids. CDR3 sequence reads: CASSYGANYGYTF. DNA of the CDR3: TGCGCCAGCAGCTACGGGGCTAACTATGGCTACACCTTC.

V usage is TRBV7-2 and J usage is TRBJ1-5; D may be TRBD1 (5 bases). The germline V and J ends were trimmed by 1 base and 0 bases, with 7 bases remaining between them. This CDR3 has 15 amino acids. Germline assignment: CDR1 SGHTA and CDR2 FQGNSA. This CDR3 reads CASSLVGDSNQPQHF. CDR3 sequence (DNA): TGTGCCAGCAGCTTAGTAGGGGATAGCAATCAGCCCCAGCATTTT.

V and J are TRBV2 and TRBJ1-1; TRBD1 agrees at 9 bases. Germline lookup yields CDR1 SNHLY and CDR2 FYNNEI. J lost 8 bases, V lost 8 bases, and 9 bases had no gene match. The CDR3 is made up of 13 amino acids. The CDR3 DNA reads TGTGCCAGCGCTACCCGGGACAGGGCCGAAGCTTTCTTT. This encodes CASATRDRAEAFF.

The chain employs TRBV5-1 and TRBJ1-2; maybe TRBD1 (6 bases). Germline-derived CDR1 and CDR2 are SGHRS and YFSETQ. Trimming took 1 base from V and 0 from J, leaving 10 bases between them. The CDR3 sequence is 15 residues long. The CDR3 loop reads CASSLTGSSNYGYTF. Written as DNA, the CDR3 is TGCGCCAGCAGCTTGACAGGGAGTTCTAACTATGGCTACACCTTC.

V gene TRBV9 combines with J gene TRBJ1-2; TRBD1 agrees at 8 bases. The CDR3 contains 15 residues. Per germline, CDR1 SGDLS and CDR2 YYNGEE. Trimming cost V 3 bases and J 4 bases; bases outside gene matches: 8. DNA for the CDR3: TGTGCCAGCAGCGGGACAGGGAAAAGTGGCTATGGCTACACCTTC. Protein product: CASSGTGKSGYGYTF.

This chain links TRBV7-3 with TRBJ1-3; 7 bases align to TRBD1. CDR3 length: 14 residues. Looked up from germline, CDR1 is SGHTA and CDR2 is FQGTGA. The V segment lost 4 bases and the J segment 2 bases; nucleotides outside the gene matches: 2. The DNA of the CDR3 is TGTGCCAGCAGCTCGACAGGGCCTGGAAACACCATATATTTT. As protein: CASSSTGPGNTIYF.

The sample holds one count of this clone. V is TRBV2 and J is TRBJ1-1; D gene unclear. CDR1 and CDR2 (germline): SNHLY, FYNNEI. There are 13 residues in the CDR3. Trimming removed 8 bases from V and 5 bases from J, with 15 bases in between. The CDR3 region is CASSLDGVTEAFF. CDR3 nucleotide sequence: TGTGCCAGCTCACTTGACGGGGTGACTGAAGCTTTCTTT.

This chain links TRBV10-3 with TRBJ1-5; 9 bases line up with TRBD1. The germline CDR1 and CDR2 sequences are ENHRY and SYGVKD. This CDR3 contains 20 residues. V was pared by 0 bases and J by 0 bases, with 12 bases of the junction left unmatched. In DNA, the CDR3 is TGTGCCATCAGTGAGTCAGGGGGACAGGGCCGGTCGTATAGCAATCAGCCCCAGCATTTT. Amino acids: CAISESGGQGRSYSNQPQHF.

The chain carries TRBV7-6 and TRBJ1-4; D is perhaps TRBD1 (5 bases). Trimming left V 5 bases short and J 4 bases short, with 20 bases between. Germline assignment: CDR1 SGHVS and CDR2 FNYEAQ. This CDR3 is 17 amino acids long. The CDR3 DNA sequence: TGTGCCAGCAGCCGCGACCGCTTAGCGGGGGGTAATGAAAAACTGTTTTTT. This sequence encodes CASSRDRLAGGNEKLFF.

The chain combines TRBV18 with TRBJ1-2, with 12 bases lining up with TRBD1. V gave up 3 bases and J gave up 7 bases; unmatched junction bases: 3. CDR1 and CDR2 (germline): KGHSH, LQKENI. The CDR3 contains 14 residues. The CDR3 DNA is TGTGCCAGCTCACCGGGACAGGGGGCGGTTGGCTACACCTTC. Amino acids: CASSPGQGAVGYTF.